These 4 T cell receptor beta chains were all obtained from the same sample, sequenced in a study of shared clonotypes between healthy human individuals. The table came from immunoSEQ multiplex PCR; TCRdb's copy has only in-frame clones and leaves some out. The profile shows approximately 2,200,000 clones, about 92% of them singletons. The naive CD8 fraction comprised CD45RO-negative cells positively selected for CCR7 and excluded terminally differentiated effector memory CD45RA+ cells. The sequenced material came from naive CD8+ T cells from PBMCs. Every receptor here comes from a man between 18 and 35 years old in good health. Some clones in this sample may be carry-over from other donors' samples.

V gene TRBV29-1 combines with J gene TRBJ1-1, with 10 positions matching TRBD1. With V trimmed by 7 bases and J by 6 bases, 17 bases remained unmatched. The V gene's germline CDR1 is SQVTM and CDR2 ANQGSEA. The CDR3 contains 16 residues. Here the CDR3 reads CSDDRQGARGEAEAFF. The CDR3 DNA is TGCAGCGACGACCGACAGGGGGCGCGAGGAGAGGCTGAAGCTTTCTTT. The variable domain in full, with the rest retrieved from reference TRBV29-1 and TRBJ1-1, is SAVISQKPSRDICQRGTSLTIQCQVDSQVTMMFWYRQQPGQSLTLIATANQGSEATYESGFVIDKFPISRPNLTFSTLTVSNMSPEDSSIYLCSDDRQGARGEAEAFFGQGTRLTVV.

The chain links TRBV19 to TRBJ2-7, with 7 bases lining up with TRBD2. V lost 0 bases, J lost 7 bases, and 12 bases stayed unmatched. The CDR3 extends over 16 amino acids. From germline, CDR1 is LNHDA and CDR2 SQIVND (reference sequence). CDR3 sequence: CASSIEVAGESLEQYF. Written as DNA, the CDR3 is TGTGCCAGTAGTATAGAGGTGGCGGGAGAATCATTGGAGCAGTACTTC.

The gene calls are TRBV20-1 and TRBJ1-2; the D is unclear. Trimming pared 6 bases from V and 4 bases from J, leaving 9 bases between. CDR3 length: 11 amino acids. The germline gives CDR1 DFQATT, CDR2 SNEGSKA (reference sequence). DNA of the CDR3: TGCAGTGCCAGTCCCAGCTATGGCTACACCTTC. Translating gives CSASPSYGYTF.

This chain uses TRBV15 with TRBJ2-1, with 9 bases aligning to TRBD1. Germline-derived CDR1 and CDR2 are LNHNV and YYDKDF (reference sequence). There are 17 residues in the CDR3. J lost 0 bases, V lost 0 bases, and 3 bases had no gene match. CDR3 region: CATSRDWGQGSYNEQFF. As DNA, the CDR3 is TGTGCCACCAGCAGAGATTGGGGACAGGGCTCCTACAATGAGCAGTTCTTC.